One sample yielded the 3 T cell receptor beta chains listed below, sequenced in a study of cytomegalovirus exposure and HLA in healthy donors. PCR used 60 Vbeta primers and 13 Jbeta primers. The protocol was immunoSEQ multiplex PCR, while the TCRdb copy is restricted to in-frame clones and leaves out a portion. The sample records about 95,000 clones, roughly four fifths being singletons. The sequencing input was PBMCs. The receptor set was obtained from a man aged 30 to 39 in good health and CMV-seropositive.

This clone was recorded a few times. V usage is TRBV4-3 and J usage is TRBJ2-6; 7 positions agree with TRBD1. The CDR3 runs 17 residues. The V segment lost 3 bases and the J segment 0 bases; nucleotides outside the gene matches: 5. Germline values: CDR1 LGHNA, CDR2 YSLEER. Written as DNA, the CDR3 is TGCGCCAGCAGCCAGAGGGGGCCCAGCTCTGGGGCCAACGTCCTGACTTTC. Translating it yields CASSQRGPSSGANVLTF.

The chain uses TRBV13 and TRBJ1-2; D is undetermined. V lost 1 base and J lost 3, with 9 bases in between. This CDR3 is 14 amino acids long. CDR1 PRHDT and CDR2 FYEKMQ come from the germline V gene (reference sequence). The CDR3 DNA follows: TGTGCCAGCAGCTTAGTCGGGGATGACTATGGCTACACCTTC. As protein: CASSLVGDDYGYTF.

The chain is built from TRBV30 and TRBJ2-5, with D unresolved. Trimming took 0 bases from V and 3 from J, leaving 5 bases between them. This CDR3 comprises 12 residues. Germline CDR1 reads GTSNPN; CDR2 reads SVGIG (reference sequence). This CDR3 reads CAWSVLKETQYF. CDR3 bases: TGTGCCTGGAGTGTACTAAAAGAGACCCAGTACTTC.